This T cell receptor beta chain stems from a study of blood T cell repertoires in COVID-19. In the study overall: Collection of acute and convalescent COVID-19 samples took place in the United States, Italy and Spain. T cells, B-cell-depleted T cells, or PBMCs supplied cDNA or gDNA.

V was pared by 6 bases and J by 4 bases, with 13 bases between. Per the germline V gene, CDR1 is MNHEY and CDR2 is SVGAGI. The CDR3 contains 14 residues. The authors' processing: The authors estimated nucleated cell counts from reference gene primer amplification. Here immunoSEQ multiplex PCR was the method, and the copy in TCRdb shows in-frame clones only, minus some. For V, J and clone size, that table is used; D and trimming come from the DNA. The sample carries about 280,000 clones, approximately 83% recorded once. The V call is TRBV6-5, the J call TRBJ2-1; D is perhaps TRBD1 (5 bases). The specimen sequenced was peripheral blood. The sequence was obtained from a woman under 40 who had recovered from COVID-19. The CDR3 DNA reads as TGTGCCAGCAGACGCATCGACAGTTACAATGAGCAGTTCTTC. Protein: CASRRIDSYNEQFF.